These 8 T cell receptor beta chains originate from one sample sequenced in a study of blood T cell repertoires in COVID-19. TCRdb's copy holds only in-frame clones and misses some; the assay was immunoSEQ multiplex PCR. The table lists some 250,000 clones, approximately 85% of them singletons. Specimen: PBMCs or T cells enriched from blood (not recorded which). These receptors were collected from a woman between 45 and 60 years old who had recovered from COVID-19.

The V call is TRBV15, the J call TRBJ2-1, with TRBD2 matching 8 bases. Germline trimming cut 1 base from V and 7 bases from J; bases unmatched to any gene: 9. Germline-derived CDR1 and CDR2 are LNHNV and YYDKDF (reference sequence). The CDR3 extends over 16 amino acids. The CDR3 DNA sequence: TGTGCCACCAGCAGAGGAGGAGCGGGAGTTTGGAATGAGCAGTTCTTC. Translation: CATSRGGAGVWNEQFF.

This chain connects TRBV18 to TRBJ2-2; no reliable D call. This CDR3 contains 13 residues. Trimming pared 6 bases from V and 4 bases from J, leaving 9 bases between. Germline loops: CDR1 KGHSH, CDR2 LQKENI. The CDR3 reads CASSPLTTGELFF. CDR3 DNA sequence: TGTGCCAGCTCCCCCCTAACCACCGGGGAGCTGTTTTTT. Full variable domain (missing parts from reference TRBV18 and TRBJ2-2): NAGVMQNPRHLVRRRGQEARLRCSPMKGHSHVYWYRQLPEEGLKFMVYLQKENIIDESGMPKERFSAEFPKEGPSILRIQQVVRGDSAAYFCASSPLTTGELFFGEGSRLTVL.

This rearrangement joins TRBV30 to TRBJ1-5; TRBD1 matches at 12 bases. V lost 3 bases, J lost 3 bases, and 12 bases stayed unmatched. The CDR3 runs 18 residues. CDR1 and CDR2 from the germline V gene are GTSNPN and SVGIG (reference sequence). CDR3 protein: CAWRAGGTGGRNNQPQHF. The CDR3 coding sequence is TGTGCCTGGAGGGCCGGAGGGACAGGGGGCCGGAACAATCAGCCCCAGCATTTT.

The chain is built from TRBV6-5 and TRBJ1-2; D is perhaps TRBD1 (5 bases). The CDR3 runs to 11 residues. Germline V gene sequence: CDR1 MNHEY, CDR2 SVGAGI. Trimming pared 6 bases from V and 5 bases from J, leaving 7 bases between. The CDR3 DNA reads TGTGCCAGCAGGGGGGGATATGGCTACACCTTC. Residues: CASRGGYGYTF.

The chain uses TRBV4-1 and TRBJ2-1, with 15 bases aligning to TRBD2. J lost 7 bases, V lost 2 bases, and 12 bases had no gene match. This CDR3 contains 19 residues. Germline values: CDR1 MGHRA, CDR2 YSYEKL. The CDR3 DNA sequence: TGCGCCAGCAGCCAATCGGGACTAGCGGGAGGATTACCGGGGAATGAGCAGTTCTTC. Residues: CASSQSGLAGGLPGNEQFF.

This sequence joins TRBV27 and TRBJ1-2, with 9 bases matching TRBD1. The CDR3 is 15 residues long. After removal of 8 bases from V and 4 bases from J, the junction contained 11 bases not matched to a gene. CDR1 and CDR2 from the germline V gene are MNHEY and SMNVEV (reference sequence). The CDR3 bases are TGTGCCAGCGCTTCCGGCCGGGGACAGGGCTATGGCTACACCTTC. Its translation: CASASGRGQGYGYTF.

This chain uses TRBV18 with TRBJ2-1, with D hard to call. Germline assignment: CDR1 KGHSH and CDR2 LQKENI. This CDR3 is built from 15 residues. With 1 base removed from V and 5 bases from J, the gap between germline ends came to 12 bases. This CDR3 reads CASSPLPGTHNEQFF. The CDR3 DNA reads TGTGCCAGCTCACCACTCCCGGGTACCCACAATGAGCAGTTCTTC.

The gene calls are TRBV3-1 (or the pseudogene TRBV3-2) and TRBJ2-4; D gene ambiguous. The V end lost 4 bases, the J end lost 0 bases, and 13 bases lay between the germline ends. Germline V gene sequence: CDR1 LGHDT, CDR2 YNNKEL (reference sequence). This CDR3 comprises 16 residues. This CDR3 reads CASSPSTRLAKNIQYF. In DNA form, the CDR3 reads TGTGCCAGCAGCCCTTCAACGCGGTTAGCCAAAAACATTCAGTACTTC.